This T cell receptor beta chain emerged from a study of shared T cell receptors in the human thymus. TCRdb keeps only in-frame clones here, not all; method: immunoSEQ multiplex PCR. The profile covers more than 550,000 clones, with around 87% appearing a single time and 0.0094% taken by the ten largest. The CDR3 consists of 18 residues. The germline CDR1 and CDR2 sequences are SGHTA and FQGTGA. V lost 0 bases, J lost 0 bases, and 15 bases lay in between. The data were also submitted as part of a second study, on human thymus T cells. That publication notes: Resections from corrective heart surgery provided thymus tissue. Overlap was high between thymic repertoires from unrelated individuals, as reported in related research.

The sequence was obtained from a boy younger than two with a congenital heart defect. This chain joins TRBV7-3 and TRBJ1-3, with D perhaps TRBD1 (6 bases). Sample: thymocytes. In nucleotides, the CDR3 is TGTGCCAGCAGCTTAACGGCGACAACAGGGCCCTCTGGAAACACCATATATTTT. This encodes CASSLTATTGPSGNTIYF.